One and the same sample provided the 19 T cell receptor beta chains below, sequenced in a study of shared clonotypes between healthy human individuals. Profiled with immunoSEQ multiplex PCR; TCRdb holds only in-frame clones, not every one. The table includes about 520,000 clones, around 73% detected once. The sample taken for sequencing was PBMCs. The receptors were sampled from a woman between 35 and 50 years old in good health. Some clones in this sample may be carry-over from other donors' samples.

V usage is TRBV4-1 and J usage is TRBJ1-3, with TRBD1 matching over 8 bases. V dropped 4 bases and J dropped 0; count of bases not matched to a gene: 5. CDR1 is MGHRA and CDR2 is YSYEKL in the germline V gene. This CDR3 comprises 16 residues. The DNA for the CDR3 is TGCGCCAGCAGCCGCCCAGGACAGGGCTCTGGAAACACCATATATTTT. Translation gives CASSRPGQGSGNTIYF.

This chain connects TRBV19 to TRBJ1-1; D perhaps matches TRBD1 (5 bases). The V gene lost 10 bases and the J gene lost 8 bases, with 17 bases spanning the gap. The CDR3 sequence is 12 residues long. CDR1 and CDR2 from the germline V gene are LNHDA and SQIVND (reference sequence). The CDR3 region is CATRRTGTEAFF. The CDR3 bases are TGTGCCACCCGACGCACAGGTACGGAAGCTTTCTTT.

The rearrangement joins TRBV7-6 to TRBJ2-5, with 11 bases matching TRBD1. V lost 4 bases to trimming and J lost 3 bases; unmatched junction nucleotides: 10. This CDR3 region has 17 residues. The germline V gene has CDR1 SGHVS and CDR2 FNYEAQ. The CDR3 reads CASSSQVGDRGKETQYF. In nucleotides, the CDR3 is TGTGCCAGCAGCTCACAAGTGGGGGACAGGGGGAAAGAGACCCAGTACTTC.

The rearrangement joins TRBV9 to TRBJ2-7, with 9 bases identical to TRBD2. The J segment lost 7 bases and the V segment lost 4 bases, leaving 3 bases of the junction unmatched. CDR3 length: 12 amino acids. Germline V lookup: CDR1 SGDLS, CDR2 YYNGEE. The CDR3 is CASSSTSGEQYF. The DNA for the CDR3 is TGTGCCAGCAGCTCCACTAGCGGGGAGCAGTACTTC.

The CDR3 region has the DNA TGTGCCAGCCAACTTTTAGAGACCGGGGAGCTGTTTTTT. It is translated as CASQLLETGELFF. The V call is TRBV6-1, the J call TRBJ2-2; D gene uncertain. This CDR3 contains 13 residues. The germline gives CDR1 MNHNS, CDR2 SASEGT. Deletions cut 8 bases from V and 5 bases from J, with 12 bases between.

Regarding this clone: The junction does not match germline at one end; this may be a read error. V is TRBV25-1 and J is TRBJ2-6; D is tentatively TRBD1 or TRBD2 (5 bases each). Germline assignment: CDR1 MGHDK and CDR2 SYGVNS. The CDR3 is 17 amino acids. The CDR3 loop is CACSQIGDGTGANVLTF. CDR3 nucleotides: TGTGCCTGCAGTCAGATAGGGGACGGGACTGGGGCCAACGTCCTGACTTTC. The entire variable domain, with the rest obtained from reference TRBV25-1 and TRBJ2-6, is as follows: EADIYQTPRYLVIGTGKKITLECSQTMGHDKMYWYQQDPGMELHLIHYSYGVNSTEKGDLSSESTVSRIRTEHFPLTLESARPSHTSQYLCACSQIGDGTGANVLTFGAGSRLTVL.

This clone was counted between two and nine times. CDR3 bases: TGTGCCAGTAGGGAGGGTTTCCGAGAAAAACTGTTTTTT. Protein: CASREGFREKLFF. The chain couples TRBV19 to TRBJ1-4; D ambiguous. V was pared by 6 bases and J by 8 bases, with 13 bases between. CDR3 length equals 13 residues. Germline loops: CDR1 LNHDA, CDR2 SQIVND (reference sequence).

This clone has ten or more counts. In DNA, the CDR3 is TGTGCCAGCAGTCCGTGGACTAGCGGGAGCTCCTACAATGAGCAGTTCTTC. It yields the protein CASSPWTSGSSYNEQFF. J is TRBJ2-1 and V is TRBV2; 13 nucleotides align to TRBD2. The CDR3 spans 17 residues. The V and J ends lost 5 bases and 0 bases, in that order; junction bases with no gene match: 4. The germline V gene encodes CDR1 SNHLY and CDR2 FYNNEI.

DNA for the CDR3: TGTGCCAGCAGTTACAAGACGAACACTGAAGCTTTCTTT. This codes for CASSYKTNTEAFF. The rearrangement uses TRBV27 and TRBJ1-1; no firm D call. This CDR3 spans 13 amino acids. Trimming shortened V by 4 bases and J by 1 base, and 7 bases separated the two germline ends. The germline CDR1 and CDR2 sequences are MNHEY and SMNVEV (reference sequence).

This clone was seen only once. The chain combines TRBV11-2 with TRBJ2-1; TRBD1 is a possible D gene (6 bases). CDR1 is SGHAT and CDR2 is FQNNGV in the germline V gene. The CDR3 runs 13 residues. Trimming took off 5 bases at V and 13 bases at J, with 18 bases between the two ends. The CDR3 coding sequence is TGTGCCAGCAGCAATTACAGGGATTCGGGACAGTTCTTC. This translates into CASSNYRDSGQFF.

The chain has TRBV27 and TRBJ2-1; no firm D call. Per the germline V gene, CDR1 is MNHEY and CDR2 is SMNVEV (reference sequence). V lost 3 bases and J 4 bases, leaving 7 bases between the germline ends. This CDR3 region has 13 residues. As DNA, the CDR3 is TGTGCCAGCAGTTTTCCCGGGTACAATGAGCAGTTCTTC. Amino acid sequence: CASSFPGYNEQFF.

The V gene is TRBV29-1, the J gene TRBJ2-5; 15 nucleotides align to TRBD2. The germline V gene has CDR1 SQVTM and CDR2 ANQGSEA. V gave up 3 bases and J gave up 4 bases; unmatched junction bases: 12. The CDR3 is 18 residues long. The CDR3 loop is CSVEIHGLAGGPGETQYF. The CDR3 DNA reads TGCAGCGTTGAGATCCACGGACTAGCGGGAGGGCCAGGAGAGACCCAGTACTTC.

The CDR3 DNA reads TGCGCCAGCAGTTCTCCCCTACACTCCGGGACTAGCGGCACCGGGGAGCTGTTTTTT. Amino acids: CASSSPLHSGTSGTGELFF. The chain combines TRBV4-1 with TRBJ2-2; 11 bases map to TRBD2. Germline CDR1 MGHRA, CDR2 YSYEKL. With 6 bases clipped from V and 4 bases from J, the junction kept 16 bases outside the gene matches. The CDR3 sequence is 19 residues long.

About this clone itself: Given a far larger clone just one base away, this is likely a sequencing read error. The chain has TRBV29-1 and TRBJ1-5; maybe TRBD1 (5 bases). The J call may be in error: the DNA end matches TRBJ2-3 better. This CDR3 is 14 amino acids long. The germline gives CDR1 SQVTM, CDR2 ANQGSEA. CDR3 nucleotide sequence: TGCAGCGTAGCCACGGACATTAGCAATCAGCCCCAGTATTTT. Amino acid sequence: CSVATDISNQPQYF.

The rearrangement joins TRBV7-9 to TRBJ2-5, with TRBD1 matching over 8 bases. The CDR3 loop spans 14 amino acids. V lost 5 bases, J lost 4 bases, and 6 bases stayed unmatched. Germline V gene data show CDR1 as SEHNR and CDR2 as FQNEAQ (reference sequence). Here the CDR3 reads CASSGSRGRETQYF. The DNA for the CDR3 is TGTGCCAGCAGCGGGAGCAGGGGGCGAGAGACCCAGTACTTC.

V is TRBV7-9 and J is TRBJ2-2, with D tentatively TRBD1 or TRBD2 (6 bases each). V was clipped by 5 bases and J by 0 bases, with 16 bases between them. The CDR3 runs 17 residues. CDR1 is SEHNR and CDR2 is FQNEAQ in the germline V gene (reference sequence). DNA of the CDR3: TGTGCCAGCAGCCCAGGGAGGACAGCCGCGAACACCGGGGAGCTGTTTTTT. Translated: CASSPGRTAANTGELFF.

The gene calls are TRBV9 and TRBJ2-3; D not resolved. CDR3 size: 13 residues. V was pared by 3 bases and J by 6 bases, with 11 bases between. Germline CDR1 reads SGDLS; CDR2 reads YYNGEE. The CDR3 DNA reads as TGTGCCAGCAGCGGGGCCGGGCTGGATACGCAGTATTTT. Translated, it gives CASSGAGLDTQYF.

This clone was detected many times. Other nucleotide sequences from this sample produce the same CDR3. This rearrangement joins TRBV4-1 to TRBJ1-5; no firm D call. Trimming cost V 0 bases and J 5 bases, with 8 bases left between them. There are 14 residues in the CDR3. The germline V gene encodes CDR1 MGHRA and CDR2 YSYEKL. In nucleotides, the CDR3 is TGCGCCAGCAGCCAAGATGGAGGGTATCAGCCCCAGCATTTT. Residues: CASSQDGGYQPQHF.

J is TRBJ1-4 and V is TRBV5-1, with a weak D call TRBD1 (5 bases). The V and J ends lost 0 bases and 3 bases respectively, with 15 bases between them. Germline V gene sequence: CDR1 SGHRS, CDR2 YFSETQ. This CDR3 is built from 17 residues. The CDR3 spells CASSLAGRGAANEKLFF. The CDR3 DNA follows: TGCGCCAGCAGCTTGGCGGGGAGGGGTGCAGCTAATGAAAAACTGTTTTTT.